This paragraph reports one TCR beta chain. This specimen belongs to a study of cytomegalovirus exposure and HLA in healthy donors. PCR was performed using 60 Vbeta and 13 Jbeta primers. Sequenced by immunoSEQ multiplex PCR; TCRdb stores in-frame clones only, minus some. The sample has roughly 150,000 clones, 75% to 90% seen once. There are 15 residues in the CDR3. Germline loops: CDR1 SEHNR, CDR2 FQNEAQ (reference sequence). V shed 2 bases, J shed 7 bases, and the junction held 8 bases outside the gene matches. The sequence derives from a female donor in good health and CMV-seronegative. The sample comprised PBMCs. The J gene is TRBJ2-7, the V gene TRBV7-9, with 10 bases identical to TRBD2. The DNA for the CDR3 is TGTGCCAGCAGCTTATCAGAGCGGGAGGGAGGGGAGCAGTACTTC. Its protein product is CASSLSEREGGEQYF.